This T cell receptor (beta chain) originates from a study of blood T cell repertoires in COVID-19. Study summary: Both acute and convalescent COVID-19 samples were obtained from the United States, Italy and Spain.

Trimming cost V 5 bases and J 5 bases; bases outside gene matches: 2. CDR1 is ENHRY and CDR2 is SYGVKD in the germline V gene. The CDR3 runs 13 residues. The protocol was immunoSEQ multiplex PCR, while the TCRdb copy is restricted to in-frame clones and leaves out a portion. The sample holds approximately 46,000 clones, approximately 85% seen once. The TCR was taken from a man aged 55-75 years with acute or convalescent COVID-19. The sequenced material came from peripheral blood. The genes are TRBV10-3 and TRBJ2-1; TRBD2 aligns across 8 bases. CDR3 bases: TGTGCCATCAGTAGCGGGAGAGACAATGAGCAGTTCTTC. Its translation: CAISSGRDNEQFF.